This T cell receptor (beta chain) was obtained from a study of T cell responses to AZD1222 COVID-19 vaccine. Details on this clone: Its antigen is undetermined.

Libraries were prepared by immunoSEQ multiplex PCR; TCRdb keeps only in-frame clonotypes and omits some of them. Of about 150,000 clones listed, roughly 90% are singletons. Trimming pared 2 bases from V and 10 bases from J, leaving 8 bases between. This CDR3 has 12 amino acids. Whole-study findings and limits: Spike was spanned by vaccine-associated CD4 TCRs, which were dominant at 160-218 and 743-854. Possibly, clonal diversity was underestimated; donors were largely white British and included more females.

Whether given at about 4 or about 12 weeks, second doses were pooled. This TCR was sampled from an adult who received the AZD1222 COVID-19 vaccine. The chain couples TRBV12-3 or TRBV12-4 to TRBJ1-4, with D perhaps TRBD1 (5 bases). The source was peripheral blood, collected 28 days after the second AZD1222 dose. The CDR3 nucleotides are TGTGCCAGCAGTTTAACGGGGGTAAAACTGTTTTTT. Translated: CASSLTGVKLFF.